Listed below are T cell receptor beta chains from one sample, sequenced in a study of PD-L1 blockade in urothelial cancer. Sequencing used immunoSEQ multiplex PCR; TCRdb keeps in-frame clones, though not all of them. This table has roughly 40,000 clones, 91% appearing once. The specimen comprised PBMCs, sampled around atezolizumab (anti-PD-L1) treatment. The source of these receptors is a man aged 70-80 years with urothelial cancer. Each CDR3 is given with its conserved first and last residue. Each record gives: J gene, clone size, V gene, D gene, CDR3 protein, CDR3 DNA. The D gene is left open where the match is weak. The size entry is marked missing in some rows and otherwise reads once, few, many or a size class.

TRBJ2-3,once,TRBV5-1,TRBD2,CASSLGQREPEDTQYF,TGCGCCAGCAGCTTGGGCCAGCGGGAGCCGGAAGATACGCAGTATTTT
TRBJ2-7,once,TRBV28,TRBD1,CASTARQGRYEQYF,TGTGCCAGCACCGCCCGACAGGGCCGGTACGAGCAGTACTTC
TRBJ1-2,.,TRBV5-1,.,CASSPAQAWGYTF,TGCGCCAGCAGCCCAGCTCAGGCTTGGGGCTACACCTTC
TRBJ2-7,.,TRBV4-2,.,CASSQVEQGREQYF,TGTGCCAGCAGCCAAGTCGAACAGGGACGGGAGCAGTACTTC
TRBJ1-1,.,TRBV10-3,TRBD1,CAILPDRAGTEAFF,TGTGCCATCCTACCAGACAGGGCGGGCACTGAAGCTTTCTTT
TRBJ2-3,.,TRBV28,TRBD2,CASSSIGLAGSTQYF,TGTGCCAGCAGTTCCATCGGACTAGCGGGTTCAACGCAGTATTTT
TRBJ1-1,.,TRBV19,.,CASRKPGGAYTEAFF,TGTGCCAGTAGAAAACCTGGGGGGGCGTACACTGAAGCTTTCTTT
TRBJ2-5,.,TRBV5-1,.,CASSFARQETQYF,TGCGCCAGCAGCTTTGCTCGGCAAGAGACCCAGTACTTC
TRBJ1-2,.,TRBV19,.,CASSSTGGESNYGYTF,TGTGCCAGTAGTTCCACGGGGGGTGAATCTAACTATGGCTACACCTTC
TRBJ2-7,.,TRBV28,TRBD1,CASSQDRGDTYEQYF,TGTGCCAGCAGTCAGGACAGGGGGGACACCTACGAGCAGTACTTC
TRBJ1-3,.,TRBV27,TRBD1,CASSLSGTVRGNTIYF,TGTGCCAGCAGTTTATCGGGGACAGTGAGGGGAAACACCATATATTTT
TRBJ2-3,.,TRBV28,.,CASRYRQPDTQYF,TGTGCCAGCAGATATAGACAGCCAGATACGCAGTATTTT
TRBJ2-1,.,TRBV7-9,.,CASSSYVDNEQFF,TGTGCCAGCAGCTCTTACGTAGACAATGAGCAGTTCTTC
TRBJ2-7,.,TRBV19,TRBD2,CASSIRIRASGSTGGHEQYF,TGTGCCAGTAGTATTCGAATTCGCGCTAGCGGGAGTACGGGCGGCCACGAGCAGTACTTC
TRBJ2-1,.,TRBV9,TRBD1,CASSVGTGGVANEQFF,TGTGCCAGCAGCGTAGGGACAGGGGGGGTAGCCAATGAGCAGTTCTTC
TRBJ2-2,.,TRBV9,TRBD2,CASSVAMTGGLSGELFF,TGTGCCAGCAGCGTGGCGATGACGGGAGGGCTGTCCGGGGAGCTGTTTTTT
TRBJ2-2,once,TRBV6-1,TRBD1,CASIEQGFTGELFF,TGTGCCAGCATAGAACAGGGGTTCACCGGGGAGCTGTTTTTT
TRBJ2-3,.,TRBV6-6,TRBD2,CASRTSGRADTQYF,TGTGCCAGCAGGACTAGCGGGAGGGCAGATACGCAGTATTTT
TRBJ2-7,.,TRBV6-6,TRBD1,CASSYSDRGYEQYF,TGTGCCAGCAGTTATTCCGACAGGGGCTACGAGCAGTACTTC
TRBJ2-7,.,TRBV10-3,TRBD1,CAISESDRGYEQYF,TGTGCCATCAGTGAGTCCGACAGGGGCTACGAGCAGTACTTC
TRBJ2-1,.,TRBV21-1,.,CASSLLGGVYNEQFF,TGTGCCAGCAGCCTCCTCGGCGGCGTATACAATGAGCAGTTCTTC
TRBJ2-1,.,TRBV5-1,.,CASSLSFF,TGCGCCAGCAGCTTGTCATTCTTC
TRBJ2-7,few,TRBV10-1,TRBD2,CASSETTGGPRNEQYF,TGCGCCAGCAGTGAGACTACGGGAGGGCCCAGGAACGAGCAGTACTTC
TRBJ1-2,.,TRBV9,TRBD1,CASSGRDRVITNYGYTF,TGTGCCAGCAGCGGCAGGGACAGGGTGATAACTAACTATGGCTACACCTTC
TRBJ1-5,.,TRBV27,TRBD1,CATQTGAGQPQHF,TGTGCCACCCAGACAGGGGCTGGTCAGCCCCAGCATTTT
TRBJ2-1,.,TRBV15,.,CATSREPEKSYNEQFF,TGTGCCACCAGCAGAGAACCGGAGAAGTCCTACAATGAGCAGTTCTTC
TRBJ1-5,.,TRBV9,.,CASSVGPVGGPQHF,TGTGCCAGCAGCGTAGGACCCGTGGGAGGGCCCCAGCATTTT
TRBJ2-7,.,TRBV10-3,.,CAISAQSPYEQYF,TGTGCCATCAGCGCCCAGTCCCCCTACGAGCAGTACTTC
TRBJ2-3,.,TRBV4-1,.,CASSGGAGRTDTQYF,TGCGCCAGCAGCGGGGGGGCGGGACGCACAGATACGCAGTATTTT
TRBJ2-7,.,TRBV6-1,TRBD2,CASSVLAETSLSYEQYF,TGTGCCAGCAGTGTTCTAGCGGAGACCTCCCTCTCCTACGAGCAGTACTTC
TRBJ2-5,.,TRBV9,TRBD1,CASARQGSGTQYF,TGTGCCAGCGCTCGACAGGGGAGCGGGACCCAGTACTTC
TRBJ1-4,.,TRBV5-1,.,CASSAGTQNEKLFF,TGCGCCAGCAGCGCCGGGACTCAGAATGAAAAACTGTTTTTT
TRBJ2-5,.,TRBV9,.,CASSGGTGEETQYF,TGTGCCAGCAGCGGGGGCACAGGAGAAGAGACCCAGTACTTC
TRBJ2-1,.,TRBV5-1,TRBD2,CASSYSGAAYFGNEQFF,TGCGCCAGCAGCTATAGCGGGGCGGCCTACTTTGGTAATGAGCAGTTCTTC
TRBJ2-1,.,TRBV6-6,.,CASWRSPNEQFF,TGTGCCAGCTGGAGGAGTCCCAATGAGCAGTTCTTC
TRBJ2-7,.,TRBV28,.,CASSNSYEQYF,TGTGCCAGCTCCAACTCCTACGAGCAGTACTTC
TRBJ2-1,.,TRBV9,.,CASSKEGTSSYNEQFF,TGTGCCAGCAGCAAAGAGGGGACAAGCTCCTACAATGAGCAGTTCTTC
TRBJ2-3,.,TRBV5-4,.,CASSFDPDLAVSTDTQYF,TGTGCCAGCAGCTTCGACCCGGACTTAGCGGTTAGCACAGATACGCAGTATTTT
TRBJ2-1,.,TRBV11-3,.,CASSQRDSASYNEQFF,TGTGCCAGCAGCCAACGGGACTCGGCCTCCTACAATGAGCAGTTCTTC